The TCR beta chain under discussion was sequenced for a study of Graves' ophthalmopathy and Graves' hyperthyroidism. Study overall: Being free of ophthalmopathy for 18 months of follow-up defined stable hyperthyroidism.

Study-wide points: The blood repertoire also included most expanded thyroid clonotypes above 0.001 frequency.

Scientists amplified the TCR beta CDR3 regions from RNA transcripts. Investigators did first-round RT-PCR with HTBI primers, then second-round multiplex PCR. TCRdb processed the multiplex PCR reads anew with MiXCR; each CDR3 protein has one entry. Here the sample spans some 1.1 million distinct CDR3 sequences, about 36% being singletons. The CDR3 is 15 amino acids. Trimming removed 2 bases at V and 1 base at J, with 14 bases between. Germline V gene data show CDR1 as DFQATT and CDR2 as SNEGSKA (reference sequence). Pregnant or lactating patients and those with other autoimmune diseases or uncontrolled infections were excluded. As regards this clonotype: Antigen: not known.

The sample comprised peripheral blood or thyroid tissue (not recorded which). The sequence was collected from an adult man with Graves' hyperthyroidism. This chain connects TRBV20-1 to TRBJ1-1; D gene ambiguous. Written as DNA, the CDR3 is TGCAGTGCTAGACCCTGGGTCGACACGAACACTGAAGCTTTCTTT. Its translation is CSARPWVDTNTEAFF.